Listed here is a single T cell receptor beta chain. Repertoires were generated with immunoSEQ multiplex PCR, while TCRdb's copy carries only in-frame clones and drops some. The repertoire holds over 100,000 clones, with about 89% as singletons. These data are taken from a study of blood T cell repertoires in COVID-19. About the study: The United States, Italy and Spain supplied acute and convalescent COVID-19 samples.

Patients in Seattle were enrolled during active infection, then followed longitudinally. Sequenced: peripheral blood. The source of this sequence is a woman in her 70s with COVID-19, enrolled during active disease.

CDR3 nucleotide sequence: TGTGCCAGCAGTTATGCGGGGGGGCTCTACAATGAGCAGTTCTTC. It encodes CASSYAGGLYNEQFF. The chain links TRBV6-5 to TRBJ2-1; 9 bases are a match to TRBD2. V was pared by 3 bases and J by 3 bases, with 3 bases of the junction left unmatched. The CDR3 length is 15 residues. Germline V gene sequence: CDR1 MNHEY, CDR2 SVGAGI.